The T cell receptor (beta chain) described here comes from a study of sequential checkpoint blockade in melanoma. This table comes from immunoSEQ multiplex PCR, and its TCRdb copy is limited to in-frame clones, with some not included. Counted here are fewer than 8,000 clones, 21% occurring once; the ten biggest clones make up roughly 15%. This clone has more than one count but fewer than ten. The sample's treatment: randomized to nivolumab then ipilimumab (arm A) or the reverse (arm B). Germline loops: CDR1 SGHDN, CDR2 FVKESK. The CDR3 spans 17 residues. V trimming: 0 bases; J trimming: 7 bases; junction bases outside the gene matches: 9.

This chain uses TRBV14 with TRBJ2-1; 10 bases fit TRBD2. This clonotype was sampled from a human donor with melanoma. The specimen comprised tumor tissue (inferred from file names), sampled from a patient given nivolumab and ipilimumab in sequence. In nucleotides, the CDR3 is TGTGCCAGCAGCCAAGATCGTAGCGGGAGGCTGTGGAATGAGCAGTTCTTC. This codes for CASSQDRSGRLWNEQFF. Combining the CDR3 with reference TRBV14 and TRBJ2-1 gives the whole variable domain EAGVTQFPSHSVIEKGQTVTLRCDPISGHDNLYWYRRVMGKEIKFLLHFVKESKQDESGMPNNRFLAERTGGTYSTLKVQPAELEDSGVYFCASSQDRSGRLWNEQFFGPGTRLTVL.